This entry concerns a single T cell receptor beta chain. The antigen remains undetermined. At one boundary the junction diverges from the germline segment, which might be a read error. This sample was included in a study of regulatory T cells in long-lasting Graves disease. Study-level points and caveats: What was studied was peripheral blood only, and not thyroid tissue.

Time point in this sample: newly diagnosed GD, antithyroid drugs for less than 3 months. The TCR library was prepared using RNA isolated from PBMCs. The germline V gene has CDR1 GTSNPN and CDR2 SVGIG (reference sequence). The CDR3 extends over 17 amino acids. iRepertoire HTBI primers and Arm-PCR of CDR3 regions built TCR beta libraries. TCRdb re-called the multiplex PCR reads with MiXCR, one entry per CDR3 protein. The data show 350,000 to 500,000 distinct CDR3 sequences, around 15% seen once. The sample was also linked to a second study, of T cells in Graves' hyperthyroidism and ophthalmopathy.

The chain links TRBV30 to TRBJ1-2; D perhaps matches TRBD1 (6 bases). Sample: peripheral blood mononuclear cells (PBMCs), taken at new diagnosis, from a patient treated with antithyroid drugs. The origin of this receptor is a woman in her 50s with Graves disease. The CDR3 sequence is CAWSVLSQGRLGYGCTF. Here the CDR3 DNA reads TGTGCCTGGAGTGTACTGTCCCAGGGGCGTTTGGGGTATGGCTGCACCTTC.